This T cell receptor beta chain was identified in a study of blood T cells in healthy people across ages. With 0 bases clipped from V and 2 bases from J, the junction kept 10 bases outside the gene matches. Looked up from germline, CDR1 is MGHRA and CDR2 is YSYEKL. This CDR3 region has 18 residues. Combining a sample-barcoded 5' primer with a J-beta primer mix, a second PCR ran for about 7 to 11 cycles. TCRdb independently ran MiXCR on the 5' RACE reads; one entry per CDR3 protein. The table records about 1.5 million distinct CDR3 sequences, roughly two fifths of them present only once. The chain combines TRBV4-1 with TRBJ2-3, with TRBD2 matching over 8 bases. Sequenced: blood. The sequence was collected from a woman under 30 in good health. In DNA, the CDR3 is TGCGCCAGCAGCCAAGATCCCCCAGGTAGCGGGGTCACAGATACGCAGTATTTT. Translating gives CASSQDPPGSGVTDTQYF.